One sample yielded the 11 T cell receptor beta chains listed below, sequenced in a study of T cell responses to AZD1222 COVID-19 vaccine. Produced via immunoSEQ multiplex PCR; TCRdb's table is partial and in-frame only. The sample has 140,000 or so clones, 92% seen once. The sample consisted of peripheral blood, taken 28 days after the second AZD1222 dose. The receptor set was obtained from an adult who received the AZD1222 COVID-19 vaccine.

The genes are TRBV10-3 and TRBJ1-1; 8 nucleotides agree with TRBD1. This CDR3 is built from 15 residues. Germline CDR1 ENHRY, CDR2 SYGVKD. J lost 3 bases, V lost 10 bases, and 13 bases had no gene match. The CDR3 DNA reads as TGTGCCACCCTGGACAGGGAGACAGGGCACACTGAAGCTTTCTTT. Translated, it gives CATLDRETGHTEAFF.

The chain employs TRBV5-1 and TRBJ1-4; D call uncertain. V shed 4 bases and J shed 8 bases, with 12 bases lying between them. In germline, CDR1 is SGHRS, CDR2 YFSETQ. There are 13 residues in the CDR3. CDR3 nucleotide sequence: TGCGCCAGCAGCCCCTCCGCCAGGGAAAAACTGTTTTTT. Its translation is CASSPSAREKLFF.

The genes are TRBV27 and TRBJ1-4; 10 bases line up with TRBD1. The germline V gene encodes CDR1 MNHEY and CDR2 SMNVEV (reference sequence). V was clipped by 7 bases and J by 7 bases; unmatched bases: 18. This CDR3 has 18 amino acids. The CDR3 coding sequence is TGTGCCAGCACCGGGTACGGGACAGGGGACTCCTTAGGTGAAAAACTGTTTTTT. This codes for CASTGYGTGDSLGEKLFF.

The CDR3 DNA reads as TGTGCCAGCAGCTTAGCGGGGACTAGCGGGGGCTGGGAGCAGTTCTTC. This encodes CASSLAGTSGGWEQFF. The chain joins TRBV7-2 to TRBJ2-1, with TRBD2 matching 14 bases. The CDR3 has 16 residues. Germline V gene sequence: CDR1 SGHTA, CDR2 FQGNSA. V shed 0 bases and J 10 bases; nucleotides not matched to a gene: 5.

The CDR3 nucleotides are TGTGCCAGCAGCCCTCTTAGACTAGCGGGGGGAACAGATACGCAGTATTTT. Translated: CASSPLRLAGGTDTQYF. The rearrangement joins TRBV7-9 to TRBJ2-3; TRBD2 agrees at 13 bases. With 5 bases clipped from V and 3 bases from J, the junction kept 8 bases outside the gene matches. In germline, CDR1 is SEHNR, CDR2 FQNEAQ (reference sequence). The length of the CDR3 is 17 residues.

The chain uses TRBV6-2 or TRBV6-3 and TRBJ1-1; tentatively, D is TRBD1 (6 bases). The CDR3 consists of 14 residues. The V gene lost 3 bases and the J gene lost 1 base, with 9 bases spanning the gap. Germline CDR1 reads MNHEY; CDR2 reads SVGEGT. The CDR3: CASSYPRGNTEAFF. The CDR3 coding sequence is TGTGCCAGCAGTTATCCCAGGGGGAACACTGAAGCTTTCTTT.

This clone appeared once. This chain joins TRBV11-2 and TRBJ2-5, with 7 bases identical to TRBD1. Trimming took 1 base from V and 1 from J; bases not matched to a gene: 0. CDR1 and CDR2 from the germline V gene are SGHAT and FQNNGV. CDR3 length: 14 amino acids. The CDR3 region has the DNA TGTGCCAGCAGCTTAGCAGGGGGCCAAGAGACCCAGTACTTC. Protein sequence: CASSLAGGQETQYF.

The chain employs TRBV13 and TRBJ2-5, with 10 bases identical to TRBD1. Germline V lookup: CDR1 PRHDT, CDR2 FYEKMQ (reference sequence). The CDR3 runs to 14 residues. Trimming cost V 5 bases and J 4 bases; bases outside gene matches: 4. CDR3 amino acids: CASSQGQGLETQYF. CDR3 coding DNA: TGTGCCAGCAGCCAGGGACAGGGGTTAGAGACCCAGTACTTC.

There are many counts of this clone. V usage is TRBV6-4 and J usage is TRBJ2-1; no reliable D call. Germline CDR1 is MRHNA and CDR2 is SNTAGT. The CDR3 is 13 amino acids. Trimming stripped 3 bases from V and 10 bases from J, with 13 bases between. CDR3 in amino acids: CASSERSLREQFF. CDR3 in DNA: TGTGCCAGCAGTGAGCGCAGCCTAAGGGAGCAGTTCTTC.

The V gene is TRBV7-9, the J gene TRBJ2-3; 11 bases are shared with TRBD2. The CDR3 covers 15 residues. V dropped 3 bases and J dropped 5; count of bases not matched to a gene: 4. Germline V CDR1 and CDR2: SEHNR, FQNEAQ (reference sequence). The CDR3 protein is CASSLFLAGGDTQYF. CDR3 sequence (DNA): TGTGCCAGCAGCTTGTTCCTAGCGGGGGGAGATACGCAGTATTTT.

This chain connects TRBV28 to TRBJ2-7, with TRBD2 as a possible D gene (6 bases). V was trimmed by 7 bases and J by 2 bases, leaving 9 bases between them. Germline lookup yields CDR1 MDHEN and CDR2 SYDVKM. This CDR3 spans 12 amino acids. CDR3 coding DNA: TGTGCCAGCACTCGCGGGACCTACGAGCAGTACTTC. Amino acid sequence: CASTRGTYEQYF.